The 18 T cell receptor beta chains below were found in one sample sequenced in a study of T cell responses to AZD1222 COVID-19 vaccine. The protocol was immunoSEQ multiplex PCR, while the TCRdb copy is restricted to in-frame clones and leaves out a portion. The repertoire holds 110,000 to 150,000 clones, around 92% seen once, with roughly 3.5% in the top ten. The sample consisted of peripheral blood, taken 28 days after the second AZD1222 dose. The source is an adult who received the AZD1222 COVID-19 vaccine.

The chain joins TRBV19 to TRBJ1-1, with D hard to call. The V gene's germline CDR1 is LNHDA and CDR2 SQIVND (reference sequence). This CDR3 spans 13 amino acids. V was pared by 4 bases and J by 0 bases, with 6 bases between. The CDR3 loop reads CASSTRLNTEAFF. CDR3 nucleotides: TGTGCCAGTAGTACCCGGTTGAACACTGAAGCTTTCTTT.

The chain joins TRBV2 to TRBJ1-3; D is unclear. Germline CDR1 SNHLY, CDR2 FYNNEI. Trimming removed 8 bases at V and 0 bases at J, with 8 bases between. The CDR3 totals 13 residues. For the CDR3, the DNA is TGTGCCAGCGGTCGGGGCTCTGGAAACACCATATATTTT. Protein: CASGRGSGNTIYF. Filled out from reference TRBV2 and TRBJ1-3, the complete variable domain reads EPEVTQTPSHQVTQMGQEVILRCVPISNHLYFYWYRQILGQKVEFLVSFYNNEISEKSEIFDDQFSVERPDGSNFTLKIRSTKLEDSAMYFCASGRGSGNTIYFGEGSWLTVV.

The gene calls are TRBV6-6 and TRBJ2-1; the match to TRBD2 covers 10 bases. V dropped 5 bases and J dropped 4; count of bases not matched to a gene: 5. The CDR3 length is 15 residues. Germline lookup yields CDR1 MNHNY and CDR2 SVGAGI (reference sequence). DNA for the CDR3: TGTGCCAGCAGTCCAGCGGGAGGGGAGTACAATGAGCAGTTCTTC. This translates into CASSPAGGEYNEQFF.

The CDR3 coding sequence is TGTGCCAGTACCAATCGAGGGATCTATAATTCACCCCTCCACTTT. It yields the protein CASTNRGIYNSPLHF. This chain connects TRBV19 to TRBJ1-6; D not certain. CDR1 is LNHDA and CDR2 is SQIVND in the germline V gene (reference sequence). This CDR3 has 15 residues. The V end was cut by 7 bases, the J end by 3 bases, with 13 bases between. Full variable domain (remainder filled in from reference TRBV19 and TRBJ1-6): DGGITQSPKYLFRKEGQNVTLSCEQNLNHDAMYWYRQDPGQGLRLIYYSQIVNDFQKGDIAEGYSVSREKKESFPLTVTSAQKNPTAFYLCASTNRGIYNSPLHFGNGTRLTVT.

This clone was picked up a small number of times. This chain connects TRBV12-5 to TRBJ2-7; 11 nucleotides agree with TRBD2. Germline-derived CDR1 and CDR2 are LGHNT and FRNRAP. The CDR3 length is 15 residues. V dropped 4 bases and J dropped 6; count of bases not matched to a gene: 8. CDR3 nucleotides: TGTGCTAGTGGTTCTTTAGCGGGAGGGCCGTGCGAGCAGTACTTC. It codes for CASGSLAGGPCEQYF.

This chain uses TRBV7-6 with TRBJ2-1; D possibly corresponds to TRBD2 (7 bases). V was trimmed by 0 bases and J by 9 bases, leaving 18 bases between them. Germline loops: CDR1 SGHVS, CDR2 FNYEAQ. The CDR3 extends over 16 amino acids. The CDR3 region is CASSLAGGGSGGEQFF. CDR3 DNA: TGTGCCAGCAGCTTAGCGGGGGGCGGGAGTGGAGGTGAGCAGTTCTTC.

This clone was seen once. CDR3 residues: CASSLGEGSPLHF. CDR3 bases: TGCGCCAGCAGCTTGGGAGAGGGGTCACCCCTCCACTTT. This sequence joins TRBV5-1 and TRBJ1-6; TRBD1 is a possible D gene (5 bases). This CDR3 spans 13 amino acids. Trimming took off 0 bases at V and 10 bases at J, with 8 bases between the two ends. Germline V gives CDR1 SGHRS, CDR2 YFSETQ.

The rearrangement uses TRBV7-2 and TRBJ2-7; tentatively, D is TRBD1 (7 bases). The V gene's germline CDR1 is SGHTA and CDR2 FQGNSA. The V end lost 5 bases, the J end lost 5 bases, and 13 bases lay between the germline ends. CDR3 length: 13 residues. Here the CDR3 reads CASSRGRGDEQYF. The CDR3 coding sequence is TGTGCCAGCAGCCGAGGCAGGGGGGACGAGCAGTACTTC.

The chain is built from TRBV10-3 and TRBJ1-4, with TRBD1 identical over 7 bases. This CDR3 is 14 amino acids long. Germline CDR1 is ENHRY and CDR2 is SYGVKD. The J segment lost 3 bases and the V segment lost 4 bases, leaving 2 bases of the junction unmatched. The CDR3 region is CAISGGQPNEKLFF. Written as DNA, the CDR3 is TGTGCCATCAGTGGGGGACAGCCTAATGAAAAACTGTTTTTT.

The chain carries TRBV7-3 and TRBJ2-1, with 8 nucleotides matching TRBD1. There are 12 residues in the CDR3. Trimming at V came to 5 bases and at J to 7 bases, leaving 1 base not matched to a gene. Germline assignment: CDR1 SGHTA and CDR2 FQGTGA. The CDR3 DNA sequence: TGTGCCAGCAGCCGACAGGGGAATGAGCAGTTCTTC. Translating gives CASSRQGNEQFF. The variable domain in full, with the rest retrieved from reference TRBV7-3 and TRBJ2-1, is GAGVSQTPSNKVTEKGKYVELRCDPISGHTALYWYRQSLGQGPEFLIYFQGTGAADDSGLPNDRFFAVRPEGSVSTLKIQRTERGDSAVYLCASSRQGNEQFFGPGTRLTVL.

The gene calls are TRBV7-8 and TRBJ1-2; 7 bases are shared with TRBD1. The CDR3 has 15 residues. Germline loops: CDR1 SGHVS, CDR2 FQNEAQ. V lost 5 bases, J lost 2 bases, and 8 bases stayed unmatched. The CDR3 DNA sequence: TGTGCCAGCAGCATACAGGGGACCCAGAACTATGGCTACACCTTC. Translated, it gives CASSIQGTQNYGYTF. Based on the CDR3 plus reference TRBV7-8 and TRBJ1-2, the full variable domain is GAGVSQSPRYKVAKRGQDVALRCDPISGHVSLFWYQQALGQGPEFLTYFQNEAQLDKSGLPSDRFFAERPEGSVSTLKIQRTQQEDSAVYLCASSIQGTQNYGYTFGSGTRLTVV.

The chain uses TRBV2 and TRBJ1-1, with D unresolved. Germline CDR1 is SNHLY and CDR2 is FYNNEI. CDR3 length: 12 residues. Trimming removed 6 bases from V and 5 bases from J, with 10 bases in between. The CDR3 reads CASSERRTEAFF. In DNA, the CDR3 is TGTGCCAGCAGCGAAAGGAGGACTGAAGCTTTCTTT.

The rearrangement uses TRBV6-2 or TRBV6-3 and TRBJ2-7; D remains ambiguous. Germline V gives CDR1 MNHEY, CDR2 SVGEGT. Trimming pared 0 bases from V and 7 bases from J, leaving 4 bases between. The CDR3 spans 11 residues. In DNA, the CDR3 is TGTGCCAGCAGTTACTCCCAGGAGCAGTACTTC. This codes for CASSYSQEQYF.

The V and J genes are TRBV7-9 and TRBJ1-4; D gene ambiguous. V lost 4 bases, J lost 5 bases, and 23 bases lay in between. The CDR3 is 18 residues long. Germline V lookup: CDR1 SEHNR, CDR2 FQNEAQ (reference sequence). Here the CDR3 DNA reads TGTGCCAGCAGCTCATCTTTGGGCGGTTTCGAATGGAATGAAAAACTGTTTTTT. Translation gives CASSSSLGGFEWNEKLFF.

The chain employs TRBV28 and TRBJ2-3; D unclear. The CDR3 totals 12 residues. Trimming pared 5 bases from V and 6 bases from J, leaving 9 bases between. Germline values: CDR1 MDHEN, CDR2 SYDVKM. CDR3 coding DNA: TGTGCCAGCAGTCTCGGGTCGGATACGCAGTATTTT. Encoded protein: CASSLGSDTQYF.

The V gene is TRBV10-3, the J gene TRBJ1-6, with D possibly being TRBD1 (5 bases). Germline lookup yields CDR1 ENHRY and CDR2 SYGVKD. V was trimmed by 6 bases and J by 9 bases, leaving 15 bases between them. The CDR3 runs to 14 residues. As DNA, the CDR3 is TGTGCCATCAGCTCCAGGGAACTGGCTTCACCCCTCCACTTT. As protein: CAISSRELASPLHF.

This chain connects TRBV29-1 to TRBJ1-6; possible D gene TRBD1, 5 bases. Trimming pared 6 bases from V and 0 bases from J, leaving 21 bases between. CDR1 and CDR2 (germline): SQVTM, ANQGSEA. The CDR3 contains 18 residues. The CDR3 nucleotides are TGCAGCGTGAGCACCGGGACTCCTGGGAGCTCCTATAATTCACCCCTCCACTTT. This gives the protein CSVSTGTPGSSYNSPLHF.

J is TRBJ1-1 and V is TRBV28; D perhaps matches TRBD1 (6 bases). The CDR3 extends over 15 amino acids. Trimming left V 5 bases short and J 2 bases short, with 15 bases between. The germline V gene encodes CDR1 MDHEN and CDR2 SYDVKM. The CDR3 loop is CASSPYQGPNTEAFF. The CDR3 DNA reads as TGTGCCAGCAGTCCGTACCAGGGGCCTAACACTGAAGCTTTCTTT.